These 14 T cell receptor beta chains came from one sample sequenced in a study of cytomegalovirus exposure and HLA in healthy donors. PCR used 60 Vbeta primers and 13 Jbeta primers. Measured with immunoSEQ multiplex PCR; TCRdb has only the in-frame clones, and not every one. The sample includes 130,000 or so clones, over 80% seen only once; the top ten take approximately 2.1%. Sequencing used PBMCs. All receptors come from a man aged 25 to 45 in good health and CMV-seronegative.

The chain links TRBV11-2 to TRBJ1-1, with D possibly being TRBD1 (6 bases). The germline V gene has CDR1 SGHAT and CDR2 FQNNGV. V dropped 0 bases and J dropped 4 bases, with 18 bases sitting between them. CDR3 size: 17 residues. The CDR3 DNA follows: TGTGCCAGCAGCTTAGATCTGTGGGAGGGGGAAGGCACTGAAGCTTTCTTT. This sequence encodes CASSLDLWEGEGTEAFF.

The chain employs TRBV28 and TRBJ1-5; D possibly corresponds to TRBD1 (6 bases). The CDR3 is 17 amino acids. Germline V CDR1 and CDR2: MDHEN, SYDVKM. Trimming removed 5 bases at V and 0 bases at J, with 17 bases between. The CDR3 is CASSTRRGGYSNQPQHF. In DNA form, the CDR3 reads TGTGCCAGCAGTACGAGGAGAGGGGGTTATAGCAATCAGCCCCAGCATTTT.

This clone was picked up a small number of times. This chain joins TRBV5-1 and TRBJ2-1; D unresolved. The CDR3 has 13 amino acids. V was trimmed by 0 bases and J by 7 bases, leaving 8 bases between them. Germline CDR1 is SGHRS and CDR2 is YFSETQ. CDR3 DNA: TGCGCCAGCAGCTTGGGAGTCCCGAATGAGCAGTTCTTC. Amino acid sequence: CASSLGVPNEQFF.

DNA of the CDR3: TGTGCCAGCAGGCCCTTCGCAGGCTCCTACGAGCAGTACTTC. Translating gives CASRPFAGSYEQYF. The chain joins TRBV6-5 to TRBJ2-7; D is ambiguous. The CDR3 is 14 amino acids. Germline loops: CDR1 MNHEY, CDR2 SVGAGI. Trimming removed 6 bases from V and 0 bases from J, with 12 bases in between.

J is TRBJ1-2 and V is TRBV4-1; tentatively, D is TRBD1 (5 bases). CDR1 and CDR2 (germline): MGHRA, YSYEKL. The CDR3 is made up of 15 amino acids. Trimming removed 7 bases at V and 3 bases at J, with 18 bases between. The CDR3 spells CASKGSSGRYYGYTF. The CDR3 DNA follows: TGCGCCAGCAAGGGCTCATCAGGGAGGTACTATGGCTACACCTTC.

The rearrangement joins TRBV7-8 to TRBJ2-1, with 7 bases fitting TRBD1. Per germline, CDR1 SGHVS and CDR2 FQNEAQ. V gave up 5 bases and J gave up 2 bases; unmatched junction bases: 15. The CDR3 sequence is 18 residues long. CDR3 bases: TGTGCCAGCAGCACCCGGGTAGGAGACAGGGCGGCCTACAATGAGCAGTTCTTC. This translates into CASSTRVGDRAAYNEQFF. The full variable domain, rest sourced from reference TRBV7-8 and TRBJ2-1, is GAGVSQSPRYKVAKRGQDVALRCDPISGHVSLFWYQQALGQGPEFLTYFQNEAQLDKSGLPSDRFFAERPEGSVSTLKIQRTQQEDSAVYLCASSTRVGDRAAYNEQFFGPGTRLTVL.

The rearrangement joins TRBV7-2 to TRBJ2-1, with 9 nucleotides matching TRBD2. Germline V CDR1 and CDR2: SGHTA, FQGNSA. J was trimmed by 5 bases and V by 1 base; bases with no gene match: 3. CDR3 length: 15 residues. CDR3 coding DNA: TGTGCCAGCAGCTTAGTGCGGGGGGGGCACAATGAGCAGTTCTTC. Its translation: CASSLVRGGHNEQFF.

The V gene is TRBV28, the J gene TRBJ1-1, with D possibly TRBD1 on 5 matching bases. The CDR3 contains 14 residues. The germline CDR1 and CDR2 sequences are MDHEN and SYDVKM. The V end was cut by 2 bases, the J end by 2 bases, with 9 bases between. The CDR3 region has the DNA TGTGCCAGCAGTTTACTGACAGACAACACTGAAGCTTTCTTT. As protein: CASSLLTDNTEAFF.

There are a few counts of this clone. The rearrangement uses TRBV5-6 and TRBJ2-2; perhaps TRBD2 as D (6 bases). V was trimmed by 7 bases and J by 0 bases, leaving 16 bases between them. The germline V gene encodes CDR1 SGHDT and CDR2 YYEEEE. This CDR3 is built from 16 residues. CDR3 nucleotide sequence: TGTGCCAGCTCCTATTCGGGGGAGACGAACACCGGGGAGCTGTTTTTT. Encoded protein: CASSYSGETNTGELFF.

The chain has TRBV6-5 and TRBJ2-1; a possible D gene is TRBD1 (6 bases). Germline V lookup: CDR1 MNHEY, CDR2 SVGAGI. The CDR3 has 16 amino acids. V was clipped by 4 bases and J by 4 bases, with 17 bases between them. This chain's CDR3 is CASSLDSSDWYNEQFF. CDR3 sequence (DNA): TGTGCCAGCAGTTTGGACAGTTCCGACTGGTACAATGAGCAGTTCTTC.

The V call is TRBV19, the J call TRBJ2-1; 9 bases match TRBD1. J lost 7 bases, V lost 7 bases, and 8 bases had no gene match. Germline values: CDR1 LNHDA, CDR2 SQIVND (reference sequence). The CDR3 sequence is 14 residues long. Here the CDR3 DNA reads TGTGCCAGTATGTGGACAGGGGCGGGGAATGAGCAGTTCTTC. Protein sequence: CASMWTGAGNEQFF.

The chain employs TRBV6-6 and TRBJ2-5; D is ambiguous. The germline gives CDR1 MNHNY, CDR2 SVGAGI (reference sequence). The V end lost 6 bases, the J end lost 7 bases, and 9 bases lay between the germline ends. The CDR3 loop spans 11 amino acids. CDR3 sequence: CASSAIGTQYF. CDR3 DNA: TGTGCCAGCAGCGCAATCGGGACCCAGTACTTC.

The genes are TRBV5-1 and TRBJ2-3, with 7 bases that match TRBD1. Trimming cost V 5 bases and J 1 base; bases outside gene matches: 4. There are 14 residues in the CDR3. The V gene's germline CDR1 is SGHRS and CDR2 YFSETQ. The CDR3 protein is CASRYGTGTDTQYF. In nucleotides, the CDR3 is TGCGCCAGCAGATACGGGACAGGCACAGATACGCAGTATTTT.

The count of this clone is one. The chain links TRBV6-1 to TRBJ2-7, with a weak D call TRBD2 (5 bases). Germline-derived CDR1 and CDR2 are MNHNS and SASEGT. The CDR3 sequence is 14 residues long. V gave up 7 bases and J gave up 7 bases, with 20 bases separating them. DNA for the CDR3: TGTGCCAGCATCCCCGCCCCGGGGTCGTCGGAGCAGTACTTC. It specifies CASIPAPGSSEQYF.